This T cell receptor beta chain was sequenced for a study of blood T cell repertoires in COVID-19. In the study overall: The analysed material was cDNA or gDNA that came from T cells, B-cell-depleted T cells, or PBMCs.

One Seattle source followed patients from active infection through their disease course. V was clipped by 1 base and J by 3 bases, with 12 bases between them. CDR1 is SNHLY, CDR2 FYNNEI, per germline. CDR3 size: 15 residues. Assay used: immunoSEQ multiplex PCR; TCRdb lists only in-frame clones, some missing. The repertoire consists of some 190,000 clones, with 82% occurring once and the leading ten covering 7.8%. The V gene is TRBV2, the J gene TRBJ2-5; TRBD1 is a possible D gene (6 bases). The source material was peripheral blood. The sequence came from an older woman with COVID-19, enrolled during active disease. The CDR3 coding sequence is TGTGCCAGCAGTGAAGGAGGGGGATCCGAAGAGACCCAGTACTTC. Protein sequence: CASSEGGGSEETQYF.